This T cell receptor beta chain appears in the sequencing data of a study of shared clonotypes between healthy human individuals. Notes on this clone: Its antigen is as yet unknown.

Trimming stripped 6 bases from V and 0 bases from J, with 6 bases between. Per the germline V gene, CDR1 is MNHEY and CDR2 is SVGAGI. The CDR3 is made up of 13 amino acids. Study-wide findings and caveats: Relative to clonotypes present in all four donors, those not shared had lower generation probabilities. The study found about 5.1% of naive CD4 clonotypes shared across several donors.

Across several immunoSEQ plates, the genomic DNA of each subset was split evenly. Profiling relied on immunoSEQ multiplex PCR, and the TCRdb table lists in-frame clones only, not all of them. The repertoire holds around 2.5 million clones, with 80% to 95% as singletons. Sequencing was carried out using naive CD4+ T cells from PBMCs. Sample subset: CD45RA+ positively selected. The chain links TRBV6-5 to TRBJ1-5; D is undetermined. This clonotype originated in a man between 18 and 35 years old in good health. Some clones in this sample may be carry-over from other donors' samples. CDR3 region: CASSPGSNQPQHF. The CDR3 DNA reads TGTGCCAGCAGCCCCGGTAGCAATCAGCCCCAGCATTTT.